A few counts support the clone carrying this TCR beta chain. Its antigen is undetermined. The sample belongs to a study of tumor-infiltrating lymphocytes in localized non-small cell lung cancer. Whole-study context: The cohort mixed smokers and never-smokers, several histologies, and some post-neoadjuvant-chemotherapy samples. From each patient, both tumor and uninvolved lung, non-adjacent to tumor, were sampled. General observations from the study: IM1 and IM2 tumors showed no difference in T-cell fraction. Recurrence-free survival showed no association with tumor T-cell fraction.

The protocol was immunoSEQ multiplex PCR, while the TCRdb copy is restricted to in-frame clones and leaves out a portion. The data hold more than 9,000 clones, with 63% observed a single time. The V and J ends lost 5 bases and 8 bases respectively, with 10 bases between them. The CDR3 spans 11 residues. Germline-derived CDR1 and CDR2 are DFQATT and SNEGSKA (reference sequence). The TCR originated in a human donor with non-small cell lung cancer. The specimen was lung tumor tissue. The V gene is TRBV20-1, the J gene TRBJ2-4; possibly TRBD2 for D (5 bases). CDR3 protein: CSADPGDIQYF. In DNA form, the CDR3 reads TGCAGTGCTGATCCCGGGGACATTCAGTACTTC.